This T cell receptor beta chain was identified in a study of CD8+CD57+ T cells in acquired aplastic anemia. Study results and limitations: Between patients and controls, CD8+ Simpson's diversity did not vary significantly. Overlapping CD8+ CDR3 repertoires of patients and controls contained under 35 shared sequences.

On this clonotype: Its antigen is unknown.

Selection for sequencing was limited to patients who had shown CD8+CD57+ cell expansion by flow cytometry. The enrolled patients all had severe acquired aplastic anemia. Blood sampling was performed on the patients, and none of them had received therapy by then. CDR1 and CDR2 (germline): KGHDR, SFDVKD. With 3 bases removed from V and 11 bases from J, the gap between germline ends came to 12 bases. This CDR3 comprises 12 residues. CDR3 and TCR beta VDJ profiling relied on genomic DNA as the template. TCRdb re-called the reads with MiXCR, one entry per CDR3 protein. The sample has fewer than 250,000 distinct CDR3 sequences, roughly half seen once.

This TCR was sampled from a human donor with aplastic anemia. Sequencing input: sorted CD4+, CD8+, or CD8+CD57+ T cells (not recorded which) from PBMCs. The rearrangement uses TRBV24-1 and TRBJ1-1, with D perhaps TRBD1 (6 bases). CDR3 nucleotides: TGTGCCACCAGTGATACAGGGAAGCGGGCTTTCTTT. This encodes CATSDTGKRAFF.